These 30 T cell receptor beta chains originate from one sample sequenced in a study of blood T cell repertoires in COVID-19. Some clones are missing from TCRdb's copy, which holds only in-frame ones; the method was immunoSEQ multiplex PCR. The table has about 480,000 clones, 89% seen once. The source material was peripheral blood. The receptors stem from a young man with COVID-19, enrolled during active disease.

The V gene is TRBV19, the J gene TRBJ2-7, with 11 positions matching TRBD1. The V segment lost 5 bases and the J segment 3 bases; nucleotides outside the gene matches: 9. The germline CDR1 and CDR2 sequences are LNHDA and SQIVND (reference sequence). The CDR3 extends over 16 amino acids. For the CDR3, the DNA is TGTGCCAGTAGTGGGACCGGGACAGGGGGTAGCTACGAGCAGTACTTC. Translation: CASSGTGTGGSYEQYF.

The gene calls are TRBV7-3 and TRBJ1-6, with 9 bases fitting TRBD1. The CDR3 consists of 14 residues. With V trimmed by 5 bases and J by 10 bases, 6 bases remained unmatched. Per germline, CDR1 SGHTA and CDR2 FQGTGA. The CDR3 loop is CASSLGQGHSPLHF. CDR3 nucleotide sequence: TGTGCCAGCAGCCTCGGACAGGGGCACTCACCCCTCCACTTT.

The chain links TRBV6-1 to TRBJ1-5, with D unresolved. V lost 0 bases, J lost 6 bases, and 9 bases lay in between. This CDR3 spans 14 amino acids. CDR1 and CDR2 (germline): MNHNS, SASEGT. The CDR3 nucleotides are TGTGCCAGCAGTGAAGCGCTTCGGGGTCAGCCCCAGCATTTT. It specifies CASSEALRGQPQHF.

CDR3: CASSNEIRYGYTF. The CDR3 DNA reads as TGTGCCAGTAGTAATGAGATTCGCTATGGCTACACCTTC. V is TRBV19 and J is TRBJ1-2; D remains ambiguous. This CDR3 comprises 13 residues. Germline loops: CDR1 LNHDA, CDR2 SQIVND (reference sequence). Trimming pared 4 bases from V and 4 bases from J, leaving 10 bases between.

The chain uses TRBV19 and TRBJ1-5, with D possibly being TRBD1 (5 bases). The CDR3 totals 14 residues. Germline V lookup: CDR1 LNHDA, CDR2 SQIVND (reference sequence). V dropped 3 bases and J dropped 8 bases, with 14 bases sitting between them. CDR3 amino acids: CASSIQGWGEPQHF. CDR3 sequence (DNA): TGTGCCAGTAGTATTCAGGGATGGGGGGAGCCCCAGCATTTT.

The chain has TRBV4-2 and TRBJ2-1, with TRBD1 matching over 8 bases. CDR1 and CDR2 (germline): LGHNA, YNFKEQ. V lost 2 bases, J lost 6 bases, and 6 bases stayed unmatched. This CDR3 region has 15 residues. CDR3 nucleotide sequence: TGTGCCAGCAGCCAACATCAGGGGGCTGGCAATGAGCAGTTCTTC. Translating gives CASSQHQGAGNEQFF.

This CDR3 reads CASSPRQNTGELFF. DNA of the CDR3: TGTGCCAGCAGCCCCCGACAGAACACCGGGGAGCTGTTTTTT. The chain couples TRBV9 to TRBJ2-2; no firm D call. CDR1 SGDLS and CDR2 YYNGEE come from the germline V gene. The germline V and J ends were trimmed by 4 bases and 1 base, with 8 bases remaining between them. This CDR3 is built from 14 residues.

The V and J genes are TRBV6-5 and TRBJ2-3; tentative D call: TRBD2 (5 bases). V was trimmed by 4 bases and J by 3 bases, leaving 11 bases between them. The CDR3 is 14 amino acids. Germline-derived CDR1 and CDR2 are MNHEY and SVGAGI. The chain's CDR3 is CASSSGVFTDTQYF. CDR3 bases: TGTGCCAGCAGTTCCGGGGTGTTTACAGATACGCAGTATTTT.

This clone occurred a few times. The V and J genes are TRBV11-3 and TRBJ2-1, with D perhaps matching TRBD2 (6 bases). Germline-derived CDR1 and CDR2 are SGHNT and YENEEA. The CDR3 runs to 14 residues. V shed 3 bases and J shed 2 bases, with 8 bases lying between them. CDR3 residues: CASSFSGTYNEQFF. CDR3 DNA: TGTGCCAGCAGCTTTAGCGGAACCTACAATGAGCAGTTCTTC.

CDR3 loop: CASSQEGRGMPDTQYF. In nucleotides, the CDR3 is TGTGCCAGCAGCCAAGAGGGCCGCGGGATGCCAGATACGCAGTATTTT. This chain connects TRBV4-2 to TRBJ2-3, with D perhaps TRBD2 (6 bases). Trimming took 0 bases from V and 4 from J, leaving 14 bases between them. CDR3 length: 16 residues. Germline V gene sequence: CDR1 LGHNA, CDR2 YNFKEQ.

The rearrangement links TRBV7-6 to TRBJ2-2, with 7 bases lining up with TRBD1. CDR1 and CDR2 from the germline V gene are SGHVS and FNYEAQ. The CDR3 is 19 residues long. Germline trimming cut 1 base from V and 0 bases from J; bases unmatched to any gene: 11. The chain's CDR3 is CASSLGGRIQGSNTGELFF. DNA of the CDR3: TGTGCCAGCAGCTTAGGAGGGCGCATACAGGGGTCGAACACCGGGGAGCTGTTTTTT.

This chain links TRBV12-2 with TRBJ1-3; TRBD1, as called in the table, went unchecked against the DNA. TRBV12-2 is termed a pseudogene. CDR3 size: 17 residues. This CDR3 is CASRLDTLKSSGNTIYF. For the CDR3, the DNA is TGTGCAAGTCGCCTCGACACGTTGAAGAGCTCTGGAAACACCATATATTTT.

The rearrangement joins TRBV25-1 to TRBJ2-2; D call uncertain. This CDR3 comprises 13 residues. V dropped 5 bases and J dropped 6 bases, with 10 bases sitting between them. Germline lookup yields CDR1 MGHDK and CDR2 SYGVNS. CDR3 region: CASSSPRSGELFF. CDR3 nucleotide sequence: TGTGCCAGCAGTAGCCCCCGATCCGGGGAGCTGTTTTTT.

The rearrangement links TRBV4-2 to TRBJ1-6; a possible D gene is TRBD1 (5 bases). The CDR3 runs to 15 residues. Trimming stripped 4 bases from V and 7 bases from J, with 14 bases between. CDR1 and CDR2 from the germline V gene are LGHNA and YNFKEQ. DNA for the CDR3: TGTGCCAGCAGCCTAAATTTACGGGGGAATTCACCCCTCCACTTT. Translation: CASSLNLRGNSPLHF.

The V call is TRBV6-6, the J call TRBJ1-4; a possible D gene is TRBD1 (6 bases). Between the trimmed V and J ends, which lost 5 bases and 2 bases, there was a span of 15 bases. The CDR3 spans 16 residues. Germline V CDR1 and CDR2: MNHNY, SVGAGI (reference sequence). The CDR3 DNA reads as TGTGCCAGCAGTCCCAGACAGGAAGCGACTAATGAAAAACTGTTTTTT. Protein product: CASSPRQEATNEKLFF.

The chain recombines TRBV29-1 with TRBJ2-3, with 7 bases that match TRBD2. The CDR3 contains 14 residues. The germline gives CDR1 SQVTM, CDR2 ANQGSEA. Trimming cost V 7 bases and J 0 bases; bases outside gene matches: 7. The CDR3 sequence is CSAGGRPSTDTQYF. The CDR3 DNA is TGCAGCGCCGGGGGGAGGCCTAGCACAGATACGCAGTATTTT.

CDR3 nucleotides: TGTGCCAGCAGCTTAGCGGCGGGGAGACTAGCGGCCCCACTCTATAACACCGGGGAGCTGTTTTTT. It codes for CASSLAAGRLAAPLYNTGELFF. This sequence joins TRBV7-8 and TRBJ2-2, with 9 bases lining up with TRBD2. V lost 0 bases to trimming and J lost 2 bases; unmatched junction nucleotides: 19. Germline-derived CDR1 and CDR2 are SGHVS and FQNEAQ. The CDR3 extends over 22 amino acids.

This clone has a handful of counts. The chain has TRBV6-4 and TRBJ1-6; D is possibly TRBD1 (6 bases). V shed 6 bases and J shed 10 bases, with 19 bases lying between them. CDR1 MRHNA and CDR2 SNTAGT come from the germline V gene. This CDR3 has 15 residues. The CDR3 coding sequence is TGTGCCAGCAGCCAAGACAGGCGGGTGGGGTCACCCCTCCACTTT. Translated, it gives CASSQDRRVGSPLHF.

The CDR3 coding sequence is TGTGCCAGCAGCGACTACTACGAGCAGTACTTC. It yields the protein CASSDYYEQYF. The chain uses TRBV3-1 (or the pseudogene TRBV3-2) and TRBJ2-7, with D perhaps matching TRBD2 (5 bases). The CDR3 extends over 11 amino acids. Germline V lookup: CDR1 LGHDT, CDR2 YNNKEL (reference sequence). V lost 5 bases, J lost 3 bases, and 5 bases lay in between.

This clone was seen a single time. J is TRBJ2-7 and V is TRBV2, with D uncertain. The CDR3 length is 14 residues. Germline CDR1 reads SNHLY; CDR2 reads FYNNEI. Deletions cut 5 bases from V and 3 bases from J, with 14 bases between. The CDR3 sequence: CASSTAVNSYEQYF. CDR3 in DNA: TGTGCCAGCAGTACAGCAGTGAATAGCTACGAGCAGTACTTC.

V gene TRBV24-1 combines with J gene TRBJ2-1; TRBD2 matches 8 bases. This CDR3 is 16 amino acids long. The V gene end was trimmed by 1 base and the J gene end by 1 base; junction bases not matched to a gene: 2. Germline values: CDR1 KGHDR, CDR2 SFDVKD. CDR3: CATSDLPSGSYNEQFF. In DNA, the CDR3 is TGTGCCACCAGTGATTTACCTAGCGGGTCCTACAATGAGCAGTTCTTC.

The chain has TRBV24-1 and TRBJ2-1, with D perhaps matching TRBD2 (5 bases). Trimming removed 2 bases from V and 6 bases from J, with 13 bases in between. The V gene's germline CDR1 is KGHDR and CDR2 SFDVKD. The CDR3 spans 15 residues. CDR3 protein: CATSDSEASSNEQFF. CDR3 nucleotide sequence: TGTGCCACCAGTGATTCGGAGGCTAGCAGCAATGAGCAGTTCTTC.

This clone appeared a few times. This chain joins TRBV7-9 and TRBJ1-2, with 8 bases lining up with TRBD1. J lost 4 bases, V lost 0 bases, and 4 bases had no gene match. Per the germline V gene, CDR1 is SEHNR and CDR2 is FQNEAQ (reference sequence). The CDR3 is made up of 15 amino acids. CDR3 DNA sequence: TGTGCCAGCAGCTTAGCGCAGGGGGCGGTCTATGGCTACACCTTC. Its translation: CASSLAQGAVYGYTF.

J is TRBJ2-7 and V is TRBV10-1; TRBD1 matches 9 bases. This CDR3 is 14 amino acids long. V lost 3 bases to trimming and J lost 3 bases; unmatched junction nucleotides: 3. In germline, CDR1 is WNHNN, CDR2 SYGVQD (reference sequence). The CDR3 is CASSDRTGDYEQYF. The CDR3 DNA sequence: TGCGCCAGCAGTGACCGGACAGGGGACTACGAGCAGTACTTC.

This clone was seen a few times. V and J are TRBV7-9 and TRBJ1-1, with D unresolved. V was cut by 1 base and J by 4 bases, with 10 bases left in between. CDR1 and CDR2 (germline): SEHNR, FQNEAQ (reference sequence). CDR3 length: 14 residues. CDR3 coding DNA: TGTGCCAGCAGCTTAGTCGTATCGGTCACTGAAGCTTTCTTT. This codes for CASSLVVSVTEAFF.

The gene calls are TRBV3-1 (or the pseudogene TRBV3-2) and TRBJ2-5, with 11 bases aligning to TRBD2. CDR1 is LGHDT and CDR2 is YNNKEL in the germline V gene (reference sequence). This CDR3 comprises 14 residues. The V segment lost 7 bases and the J segment 5 bases; nucleotides outside the gene matches: 6. In nucleotides, the CDR3 is TGTGCCAGCAACGTAGCGGGAGGGGGGGAGACCCAGTACTTC. Amino acids: CASNVAGGGETQYF.

The V gene is TRBV27, the J gene TRBJ1-1; 11 nucleotides align to TRBD1. V shed 4 bases and J 5 bases; nucleotides not matched to a gene: 9. Germline V gene lookup returns CDR1 MNHEY and CDR2 SMNVEV (reference sequence). The CDR3 has 16 amino acids. CDR3 amino acids: CASSWGQGGWETEAFF. The CDR3 DNA is TGTGCCAGCAGTTGGGGACAGGGGGGATGGGAAACTGAAGCTTTCTTT.

The chain is built from TRBV5-8 and TRBJ1-2; D remains unclear. CDR1 and CDR2 (germline): SGHTS, YDEGEE. V lost 0 bases to trimming and J lost 4 bases, with 13 bases between them. This CDR3 has 15 amino acids. The CDR3 reads CASSLAGYGVYGYTF. CDR3 in DNA: TGTGCCAGCAGCTTGGCGGGGTACGGGGTCTATGGCTACACCTTC.

V and J are TRBV4-1 and TRBJ1-5; 7 bases match TRBD1. V dropped 5 bases and J dropped 2; count of bases not matched to a gene: 3. Looked up from germline, CDR1 is MGHRA and CDR2 is YSYEKL. The length of the CDR3 is 14 residues. Here the CDR3 DNA reads TGCGCCAGCAGCGCCAGGGGGGGCAATCAGCCCCAGCATTTT. Its protein is CASSARGGNQPQHF.

To note about this clone: Other DNA variants within this sample encode the same CDR3. This chain joins TRBV12-3 or TRBV12-4 and TRBJ2-7, with D unclear. Trimming took off 3 bases at V and 5 bases at J, with 5 bases between the two ends. This CDR3 is 11 amino acids long. In nucleotides, the CDR3 is TGTGCCAGCAGTTTTCTAAACGAGCAGTACTTC. This encodes CASSFLNEQYF.